This TCR beta chain was sequenced in a study of graft-versus-host responses after intestinal transplantation. Across the whole study: Each transplant was multivisceral, liver-intestinal, or isolated intestinal. Following induction with anti-thymocyte globulin, all recipients were given tacrolimus and steroids for 2 to 4 years. Overall study results and limits: HvG clone declines early post-transplant were associated with peak circulating GvH levels.

Measured with immunoSEQ multiplex PCR; TCRdb has only the in-frame clones, and not every one. The table lists nearly 20,000 clones, approximately 89% of them singletons, with 9.4% in the top ten. The CDR3 is 14 amino acids. The germline V gene encodes CDR1 SGHDT and CDR2 YYEEEE. V gave up 0 bases and J gave up 2 bases, with 6 bases separating them. With regard to this clone: Its specificity is not known.

This TCR was recovered from a human patient who received an intestinal transplant, so some T cells may come from the graft donor. The source material was PBMCs, sampled approximately 33 weeks after intestinal transplant. The rearrangement uses TRBV5-6 and TRBJ1-3; weak D call: TRBD1 (5 bases). This CDR3 is CASSLEQAGNTIYF. The CDR3 DNA sequence: TGTGCCAGCAGCTTGGAACAGGCTGGAAACACCATATATTTT.